The 12 T cell receptor beta chains below come from one sample, sequenced in a study of shared clonotypes between healthy human individuals. Data came from immunoSEQ multiplex PCR; TCRdb stores just in-frame clones and leaves some out. This sample has more than 2 million clones; about 95% occur once, and the top ten carry 0.9% to 1.4%. Cells designated naive CD8 were CD45RO-negative and were positively selected for CCR7, with terminally differentiated effector memory CD45RA+ cells excluded. The source material was naive CD8+ T cells sorted from blood. Receptors originate from a man aged 18 to 29 in good health.

With respect to this clone: A read error is the likely source, as a far larger clone sits one nucleotide away. The chain combines TRBV11-2 with TRBJ1-3; D is unclear. Germline V gene data show CDR1 as SGHAT and CDR2 as FQNNGV. The CDR3 contains 12 residues. V was trimmed by 4 bases and J by 0 bases, leaving 1 base between them. The CDR3 spells CASSYSGNTIYF. The CDR3 coding sequence is TGTGCCAGCAGCTACTCTGGAAACACCATATATTTT.

CDR3 loop: CASSLSGSNNGYTF. CDR3 bases: TGTGCCAGCAGTTTATCGGGCAGTAATAACGGCTACACCTTC. The chain employs TRBV27 and TRBJ1-2, with D unclear. The length of the CDR3 is 14 residues. Germline CDR1 is MNHEY and CDR2 is SMNVEV (reference sequence). The ends were cut back, 0 bases at V and 8 bases at J, with 13 bases in the middle.

This clone was found a few times. Possible read error: a much larger clone is one base away. Distinct nucleotide sequences in the sample also encode this CDR3. The V and J genes are TRBV30 and TRBJ1-1, with no clear D. V lost 2 bases to trimming and J lost 4 bases, with 5 bases between them. The CDR3 is 11 amino acids. Germline-derived CDR1 and CDR2 are GTSNPN and SVGIG (reference sequence). The CDR3 sequence is CAWSPGTEAFF. CDR3 nucleotides: TGTGCCTGGAGTCCGGGCACTGAAGCTTTCTTT.

V usage is TRBV27 and J usage is TRBJ2-7; D perhaps matches TRBD1 (5 bases). CDR1 and CDR2 (germline): MNHEY, SMNVEV (reference sequence). This CDR3 has 14 amino acids. The V gene lost 3 bases and the J gene lost 3 bases, with 12 bases spanning the gap. The CDR3 DNA is TGTGCCAGCAGTTTCGATTCAGGGTACTACGAGCAGTACTTC. Residues: CASSFDSGYYEQYF.

The chain links TRBV29-1 to TRBJ2-3; D possibly corresponds to TRBD1 (6 bases). The CDR3 has 14 residues. The germline gives CDR1 SQVTM, CDR2 ANQGSEA. V lost 4 bases and J lost 5, with 16 bases in between. CDR3 DNA: TGCAGCGTTGTGAGCAGGGGCGTTCAAGATACGCAGTATTTT. Protein: CSVVSRGVQDTQYF.

The chain joins TRBV7-6 to TRBJ1-1; D possibly corresponds to TRBD1 (6 bases). In germline, CDR1 is SGHVS, CDR2 FNYEAQ. The length of the CDR3 is 15 residues. V was trimmed by 1 base and J by 3 bases, leaving 12 bases between them. CDR3 loop: CASSLGWGADTEAFF. In DNA form, the CDR3 reads TGTGCCAGCAGCTTAGGGTGGGGGGCCGACACTGAAGCTTTCTTT.

The CDR3: CASSHPGSYQETQYF. As DNA, the CDR3 is TGTGCCAGCAGCCACCCAGGGAGTTATCAAGAGACCCAGTACTTC. The V and J genes are TRBV7-9 and TRBJ2-5, with D possibly called TRBD1 or TRBD2 (5 bases each). The germline gives CDR1 SEHNR, CDR2 FQNEAQ (reference sequence). V was clipped by 5 bases and J by 2 bases, with 15 bases between them. The CDR3 loop spans 15 amino acids.

The gene calls are TRBV6-5 and TRBJ2-3; possible D gene TRBD2, 5 bases. Trimming pared 6 bases from V and 0 bases from J, leaving 10 bases between. CDR3 length: 14 amino acids. Looked up from germline, CDR1 is MNHEY and CDR2 is SVGAGI. The CDR3 spells CASSPEDSTDTQYF. As DNA, the CDR3 is TGTGCCAGCAGCCCGGAGGATAGCACAGATACGCAGTATTTT.

The chain has TRBV30 and TRBJ2-2, with 8 nucleotides matching TRBD1. Unmatched junction bases numbered 1, after V lost 0 bases and J lost 4 bases. The CDR3 totals 14 residues. In germline, CDR1 is GTSNPN, CDR2 SVGIG (reference sequence). CDR3 amino acids: CAWSVTGGTGELFF. The DNA of the CDR3 is TGTGCCTGGAGTGTAACAGGGGGCACCGGGGAGCTGTTTTTT.

This sequence joins TRBV7-2 and TRBJ2-2, with TRBD1 as a possible D gene (5 bases). V dropped 6 bases and J dropped 5 bases, with 13 bases sitting between them. Germline V gives CDR1 SGHTA, CDR2 FQGNSA. CDR3 length equals 14 residues. CDR3 DNA: TGTGCCAGCAGAGACAGTAGGGTGACCGGGGAGCTGTTTTTT. Protein sequence: CASRDSRVTGELFF.

The V and J genes are TRBV30 and TRBJ1-2, with 7 bases matching TRBD1. Germline CDR1 and CDR2: GTSNPN and SVGIG (reference sequence). Germline trimming cut 1 base from V and 9 bases from J; bases unmatched to any gene: 23. This CDR3 is 18 amino acids long. The CDR3 loop is CAWSAPGGDTSFLESYTF. In nucleotides, the CDR3 is TGTGCCTGGAGTGCCCCAGGGGGGGACACCTCGTTTTTGGAGAGCTACACCTTC.

Note on this clone: Other nucleotide sequences in the sample specify the same CDR3. This chain joins TRBV28 and TRBJ1-2, with 9 bases identical to TRBD1. V was pared by 5 bases and J by 6 bases, with 4 bases of the junction left unmatched. In germline, CDR1 is MDHEN, CDR2 SYDVKM. The CDR3 loop spans 13 amino acids. CDR3 region: CASSLRTGDGYTF. In DNA, the CDR3 is TGTGCCAGCAGTCTAAGGACAGGGGATGGCTACACCTTC.